These 2 T cell receptor beta chains originate from one sample sequenced in a study of graft-versus-host responses after intestinal transplantation. Sequenced by immunoSEQ multiplex PCR; TCRdb stores in-frame clones only, minus some. The sample holds around 19,000 clones; roughly a third are singletons and the top ten take roughly 2%. Source: alloreactive CD4+ T cells from a mixed lymphocyte reaction culture, taken before transplantation. This sample's subset: CFSE-low proliferating T cells sorted from roughly six-day pre-transplant mixed lymphocyte reaction (GvH or HvG direction). The receptors shown here come from a human patient who was an organ donor for intestinal transplantation.

The chain uses TRBV10-3 and TRBJ1-1, with 8 bases that match TRBD1. The V gene end was trimmed by 6 bases and the J gene end by 0 bases; junction bases not matched to a gene: 12. Germline lookup yields CDR1 ENHRY and CDR2 SYGVKD. CDR3 length: 17 residues. CDR3: CAIRDTGGPDMNTEAFF. Written as DNA, the CDR3 is TGTGCCATCAGGGACACAGGGGGTCCTGACATGAACACTGAAGCTTTCTTT.

This clone came up a few times. This chain connects TRBV30 to TRBJ2-1; D assignment may be TRBD1 or TRBD2 (6 bases each). The V gene lost 2 bases and the J gene lost 3 bases, with 14 bases spanning the gap. The CDR3 spans 15 residues. Germline V gene sequence: CDR1 GTSNPN, CDR2 SVGIG (reference sequence). CDR3: CAWSPRGQYYNEQFF. In nucleotides, the CDR3 is TGTGCCTGGAGTCCTCGGGGGCAGTACTACAATGAGCAGTTCTTC.